The 25 T cell receptor beta chains reported below all come from one sample, sequenced in a study of blood T cells in healthy people across ages. Then a second PCR, running roughly 6 to 11 cycles, was carried out with a sample-barcoded 5' primer and a J-beta primer mix. TCRdb re-derived calls from the 5' RACE reads in MiXCR, one entry per CDR3 protein. The sample lists 650,000 to 800,000 distinct CDR3 sequences; 40% to 50% were seen once. Sequenced material: blood. These TCRs come from a man in his sixties in good health.

The genes are TRBV27 and TRBJ1-1; 9 bases are a match to TRBD1. The CDR3 is made up of 14 amino acids. V shed 3 bases and J 10 bases; nucleotides not matched to a gene: 9. The germline V gene has CDR1 MNHEY and CDR2 SMNVEV (reference sequence). The CDR3 region is CASSFPGQGARAFF. Written as DNA, the CDR3 is TGTGCCAGCAGTTTTCCGGGACAGGGAGCTCGAGCTTTCTTT.

This clonotype occurred a few times. J is TRBJ2-1 and V is TRBV5-1; TRBD2 aligns across 7 bases. Per the germline V gene, CDR1 is SGHRS and CDR2 is YFSETQ. The CDR3 totals 14 residues. The V segment lost 6 bases and the J segment 7 bases; nucleotides outside the gene matches: 10. As DNA, the CDR3 is TGCGCCAGCACCCACCCAAGCGGGGTAAATGAGCAGTTCTTC. Translated: CASTHPSGVNEQFF.

A single count supports this clonotype. The chain uses TRBV7-3 and TRBJ2-3; D is unresolved. There are 14 residues in the CDR3. Between the trimmed V and J ends, which lost 1 base and 1 base, there was a span of 6 bases. Germline lookup yields CDR1 SGHTA and CDR2 FQGTGA. CDR3 nucleotides: TGTGCCAGCAGCTTAAATATGGGCACAGATACGCAGTATTTT. It encodes CASSLNMGTDTQYF.

V gene TRBV20-1 combines with J gene TRBJ1-2; D is unclear. The germline V and J ends were trimmed by 6 bases and 4 bases, with 24 bases remaining between them. The CDR3 extends over 16 amino acids. Per germline, CDR1 DFQATT and CDR2 SNEGSKA (reference sequence). The chain's CDR3 is CSAARVSAAVLYGYTF. CDR3 nucleotides: TGCAGTGCAGCTAGGGTCAGCGCCGCTGTTCTCTATGGCTACACCTTC.

V gene TRBV12-3 or TRBV12-4 combines with J gene TRBJ2-1; D unclear. V was pared by 7 bases and J by 4 bases, with 17 bases between. This CDR3 comprises 15 residues. The CDR3 DNA reads as TGTGCCAGCACCAAGGGCAGGTCTTCGTACAATGAGCAGTTCTTC. This sequence encodes CASTKGRSSYNEQFF.

In this sample, this clonotype turned up a few times. The chain links TRBV6-1 to TRBJ2-1; D perhaps matches TRBD1 (6 bases). V gave up 2 bases and J gave up 10 bases, with 18 bases separating them. Germline CDR1 is MNHNS and CDR2 is SASEGT. The CDR3 contains 15 residues. In DNA form, the CDR3 reads TGTGCCAGCAGTGAATTGGGGGCCGTACGGACCGAGCAGTTCTTC. Its protein is CASSELGAVRTEQFF.

There are a few counts of this clonotype. The gene calls are TRBV7-2 and TRBJ2-5; 7 bases are shared with TRBD2. Germline values: CDR1 SGHTA, CDR2 FQGNSA. This CDR3 has 12 amino acids. Losses at the gene ends were 5 bases for V and 13 bases for J; bases not matched to a gene: 10. The CDR3 here is CASSEAGLGGYF. CDR3 bases: TGTGCCAGCAGCGAAGCGGGACTGGGAGGGTACTTC.

This sequence joins TRBV7-2 and TRBJ1-1; D is undetermined. The V gene's germline CDR1 is SGHTA and CDR2 FQGNSA. This CDR3 spans 13 amino acids. The V end was cut by 6 bases, the J end by 4 bases, with 12 bases between. DNA of the CDR3: TGTGCCAGCAGTAGATCTACGGTCACTGAAGCTTTCTTT. Translating it yields CASSRSTVTEAFF.

Many counts were recorded for this clonotype. The chain links TRBV29-1 to TRBJ2-4; 8 bases map to TRBD2. J gave up 5 bases and V 4 bases, and 1 base lay outside the gene matches. Germline-derived CDR1 and CDR2 are SQVTM and ANQGSEA. The CDR3 runs to 12 residues. CDR3 coding DNA: TGCAGCGTTGCGGGAGGGGAAAACATTCAGTACTTC. It translates to CSVAGGENIQYF.

The rearrangement joins TRBV6-2 or TRBV6-3 to TRBJ2-5; D is perhaps TRBD1 (6 bases). The V and J ends lost 3 bases and 5 bases respectively, with 13 bases between them. Per germline, CDR1 MNHEY and CDR2 SVGEGT. This CDR3 has 14 amino acids. The CDR3 bases are TGTGCCAGCAGTTATGGGGGCTTAGGGGAGACCCAGTACTTC. Amino acids: CASSYGGLGETQYF.

This clonotype is a singleton in its sample. A much larger clone differs by one base, so this may be a read error. The V call is TRBV2, the J call TRBJ2-5; TRBD1 aligns across 7 bases. TRBJ2-7 explains the end of the DNA better; the J call may be wrong. From germline, CDR1 is SNHLY and CDR2 FYNNEI. The CDR3 has 14 amino acids. CDR3 in DNA: TGTGCCAGCAGACCGGGACAGCGTGGACACGAGCAGTACTTC. Its translation is CASRPGQRGHEQYF.

V gene TRBV3-1 combines with J gene TRBJ2-7, with D perhaps matching TRBD2 (5 bases). The CDR3 length is 14 residues. With 3 bases removed from V and 2 bases from J, the gap between germline ends came to 11 bases. Germline V gene lookup returns CDR1 LGHDT and CDR2 YNNKEL (reference sequence). CDR3 in amino acids: CASSQGSGAYEQYF. CDR3 bases: TGTGCCAGCAGCCAGGGGAGTGGGGCCTACGAGCAGTACTTC.

The rearrangement links TRBV20-1 to TRBJ2-7, with D perhaps assigned TRBD1 or TRBD2 (5 bases each). Germline V CDR1 and CDR2: DFQATT, SNEGSKA (reference sequence). CDR3 length: 13 amino acids. The CDR3 DNA sequence: TGCAGCGCCGTTCAGCGGCTGGGGGAGACCCGGTACTTC. It is translated as CSAVQRLGETRYF.

The rearrangement links TRBV7-9 to TRBJ1-1, with a tentative D call TRBD1 (6 bases). This CDR3 comprises 14 residues. The germline V gene encodes CDR1 SEHNR and CDR2 FQNEAQ (reference sequence). Trimming removed 7 bases at V and 5 bases at J, with 17 bases between. This CDR3 is CASIVDTGLTEAFF. In nucleotides, the CDR3 is TGTGCCAGCATCGTTGATACAGGGTTGACTGAAGCTTTCTTT.

In nucleotides, the CDR3 is TGTGCCAGTAGTATCCGATGGGATCCCACAGATACGCAGTATTTT. Protein product: CASSIRWDPTDTQYF. The chain is built from TRBV19 and TRBJ2-3, with D hard to call. The CDR3 spans 15 residues. In germline, CDR1 is LNHDA, CDR2 SQIVND (reference sequence). With 3 bases removed from V and 2 bases from J, the gap between germline ends came to 12 bases.

The genes are TRBV7-2 and TRBJ2-1; possible D gene TRBD2, 7 bases. Trimming left V 2 bases short and J 2 bases short, with 10 bases between. CDR1 SGHTA and CDR2 FQGNSA come from the germline V gene. The CDR3 has 15 residues. The CDR3 region is CASSLRRGPYNEQFF. The DNA of the CDR3 is TGTGCCAGCAGCTTAAGGCGGGGGCCCTACAATGAGCAGTTCTTC.

The chain is built from TRBV18 and TRBJ2-1; possible D gene TRBD1, 5 bases. V gave up 2 bases and J gave up 4 bases, with 12 bases separating them. The CDR3 length is 15 residues. The germline CDR1 and CDR2 sequences are KGHSH and LQKENI. CDR3 coding DNA: TGTGCCAGCTCACCAACGACAGCAACTTACAATGAGCAGTTCTTC. Its translation: CASSPTTATYNEQFF.

This clonotype was recorded a few times. The chain has TRBV7-2 and TRBJ1-1, with D perhaps TRBD1 (6 bases). Germline assignment: CDR1 SGHTA and CDR2 FQGNSA. The CDR3 loop spans 15 amino acids. Trimming left V 5 bases short and J 4 bases short, with 17 bases between. CDR3 nucleotides: TGTGCCAGCAGCCCTGGGGGGGGCGTAAGCACTGAAGCTTTCTTT. Protein: CASSPGGGVSTEAFF.

CDR3 residues: CASSSGLGQPQHF. The CDR3 coding sequence is TGTGCCAGCAGTTCGGGTCTGGGTCAGCCCCAGCATTTT. This chain links TRBV12-3 or TRBV12-4 with TRBJ1-5; D is unresolved. With 4 bases removed from V and 6 bases from J, the gap between germline ends came to 10 bases. The CDR3 runs 13 residues.

V is TRBV7-2 and J is TRBJ2-3; 7 nucleotides match TRBD1. Trimming took 4 bases from V and 5 from J; bases not matched to a gene: 9. The CDR3 totals 15 residues. Per the germline V gene, CDR1 is SGHTA and CDR2 is FQGNSA. The CDR3 sequence is CASSSRRRGQDTQYF. In DNA form, the CDR3 reads TGTGCCAGCAGCTCAAGGCGAAGGGGGCAAGATACGCAGTATTTT.

This clonotype was detected ten times or more. The rearrangement uses TRBV7-2 and TRBJ2-7; 7 bases align to TRBD1. V gave up 4 bases and J gave up 0 bases; unmatched junction bases: 6. The CDR3 spans 15 residues. Looked up from germline, CDR1 is SGHTA and CDR2 is FQGNSA. The CDR3 spells CASSSPGQTSYEQYF. In nucleotides, the CDR3 is TGTGCCAGCAGCTCACCGGGACAGACCTCCTACGAGCAGTACTTC.

This clonotype was recorded a few times. The chain uses TRBV5-5 and TRBJ2-1; D possibly corresponds to TRBD1 (6 bases). The DNA matches TRBJ2-7 better at its end, which makes the J call doubtful. The CDR3 contains 13 residues. Per germline, CDR1 SGHKS and CDR2 YYEKEE (reference sequence). The CDR3 reads CASKLGASYEQYF. The CDR3 DNA follows: TGTGCCAGCAAGTTGGGGGCCTCCTACGAGCAGTACTTC.

The V and J genes are TRBV6-6 and TRBJ1-4; no definite D call. CDR1 and CDR2 (germline): MNHNY, SVGAGI (reference sequence). Trimming removed 7 bases from V and 6 bases from J, with 9 bases in between. The CDR3 totals 12 residues. Here the CDR3 reads CASTSGYEKLFF. The CDR3 DNA reads as TGTGCCAGCACCTCGGGGTATGAAAAACTGTTTTTT.

The V and J genes are TRBV20-1 and TRBJ2-1; 13 nucleotides agree with TRBD2. V shed 4 bases, J shed 3 bases, and the junction held 12 bases outside the gene matches. Germline loops: CDR1 DFQATT, CDR2 SNEGSKA (reference sequence). There are 18 residues in the CDR3. The CDR3: CSATVRPTSGRLYNEQFF. DNA of the CDR3: TGCAGTGCTACCGTTCGCCCGACTAGCGGGAGGCTCTACAATGAGCAGTTCTTC.

The chain has TRBV6-2 or TRBV6-3 and TRBJ2-3; 7 bases agree with TRBD1. V lost 6 bases and J lost 4; bases outside the gene matches: 7. The germline CDR1 and CDR2 sequences are MNHEY and SVGEGT. CDR3 size: 14 residues. The chain's CDR3 is CASRPTGTADTQYF. CDR3 in DNA: TGTGCCAGCAGACCGACAGGGACGGCAGATACGCAGTATTTT.